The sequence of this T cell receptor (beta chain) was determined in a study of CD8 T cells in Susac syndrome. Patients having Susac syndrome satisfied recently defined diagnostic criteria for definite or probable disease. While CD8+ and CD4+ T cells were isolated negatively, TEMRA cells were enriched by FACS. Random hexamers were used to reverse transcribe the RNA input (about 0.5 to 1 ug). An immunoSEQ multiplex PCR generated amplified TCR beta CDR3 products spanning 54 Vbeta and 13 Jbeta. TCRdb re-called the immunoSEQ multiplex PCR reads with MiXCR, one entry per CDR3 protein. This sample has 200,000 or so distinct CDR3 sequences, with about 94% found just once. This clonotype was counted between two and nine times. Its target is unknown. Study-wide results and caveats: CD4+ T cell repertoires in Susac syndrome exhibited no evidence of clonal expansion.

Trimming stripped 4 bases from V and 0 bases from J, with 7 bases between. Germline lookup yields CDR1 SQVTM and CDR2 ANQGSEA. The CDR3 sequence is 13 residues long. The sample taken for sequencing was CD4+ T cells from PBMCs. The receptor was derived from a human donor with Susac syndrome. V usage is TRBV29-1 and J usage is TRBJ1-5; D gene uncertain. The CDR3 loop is CSVALDSNQPQHF. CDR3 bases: TGCAGCGTTGCCCTCGATAGCAATCAGCCCCAGCATTTT.